The clone carrying this T cell receptor beta chain showed up just a few times. Antigen unknown. Germline loops: CDR1 SGHTS, CDR2 YDEGEE. The V end lost 1 base, the J end lost 6 bases, and 11 bases lay between the germline ends. The CDR3 runs to 14 residues. These data originate in a study of T cell repertoires in cytomegalovirus infection. Overall study: Through public TCR beta signatures, both CMV infection and matching HLA type were indicated. The study, taken as a whole, reports: Of the TCR beta families, the public ones yielded a cumulative frequency that identified carriers of CMV plus the relevant HLA.

One entry per CDR3 protein, called by TCRdb with MiXCR from the reads. The sample consists of hundreds of thousands of distinct CDR3 sequences, around a third of them appearing once. This TCR came from a human donor in good health (CMV status not recorded). Some clones in this sample may be carry-over from other donors' samples. Here the sequenced sample was cultured CD8+ T cells from PBMCs, taken from culture after CMV antigen stimulation. The rearrangement uses TRBV5-8 and TRBJ2-1, with D tentatively TRBD2 (6 bases). The CDR3: CASSLRRGSNEQFF. The CDR3 DNA sequence: TGTGCCAGCAGCTTGAGGAGGGGTAGCAATGAGCAGTTCTTC.